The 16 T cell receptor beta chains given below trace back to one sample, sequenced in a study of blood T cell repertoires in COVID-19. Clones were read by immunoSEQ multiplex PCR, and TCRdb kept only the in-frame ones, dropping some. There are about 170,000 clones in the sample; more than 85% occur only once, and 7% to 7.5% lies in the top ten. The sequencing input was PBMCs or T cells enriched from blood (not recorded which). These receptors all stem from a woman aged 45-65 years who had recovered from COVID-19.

The CDR3 region is CASSFGGTTTDTQYF. The CDR3 region has the DNA TGTGCCAGCAGCTTCGGCGGGACGACCACAGATACGCAGTATTTT. The chain carries TRBV7-3 and TRBJ2-3; a possible D gene is TRBD2 (6 bases). Germline V gene lookup returns CDR1 SGHTA and CDR2 FQGTGA. This CDR3 has 15 amino acids. Trimming left V 3 bases short and J 2 bases short, with 12 bases between.

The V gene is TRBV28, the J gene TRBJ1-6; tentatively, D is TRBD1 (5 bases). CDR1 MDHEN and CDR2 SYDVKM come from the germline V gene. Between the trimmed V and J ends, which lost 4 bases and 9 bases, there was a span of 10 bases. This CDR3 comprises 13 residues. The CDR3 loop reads CASSSNRGSPLHF. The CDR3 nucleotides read TGTGCCAGCAGTTCAAATAGGGGTTCACCCCTCCACTTT.

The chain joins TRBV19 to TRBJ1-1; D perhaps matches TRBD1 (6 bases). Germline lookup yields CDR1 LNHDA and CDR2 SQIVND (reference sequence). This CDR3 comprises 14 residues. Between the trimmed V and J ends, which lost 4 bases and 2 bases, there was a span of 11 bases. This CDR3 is CASSKQGLNTEAFF. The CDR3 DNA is TGTGCCAGTAGTAAACAGGGTTTAAACACTGAAGCTTTCTTT.

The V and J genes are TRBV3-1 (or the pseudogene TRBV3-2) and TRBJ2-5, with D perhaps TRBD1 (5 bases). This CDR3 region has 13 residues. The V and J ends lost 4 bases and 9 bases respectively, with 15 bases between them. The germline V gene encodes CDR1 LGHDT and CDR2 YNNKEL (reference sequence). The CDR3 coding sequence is TGTGCCAGCAGCCCCCGACAGCGTCAGGCCCAGTACTTC. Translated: CASSPRQRQAQYF.

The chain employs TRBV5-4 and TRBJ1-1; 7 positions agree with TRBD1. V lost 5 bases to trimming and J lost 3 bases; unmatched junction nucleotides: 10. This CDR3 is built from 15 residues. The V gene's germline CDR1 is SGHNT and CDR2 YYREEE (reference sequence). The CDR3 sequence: CASRPGGEGYTEAFF. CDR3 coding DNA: TGTGCCAGCAGGCCAGGGGGTGAAGGGTACACTGAAGCTTTCTTT. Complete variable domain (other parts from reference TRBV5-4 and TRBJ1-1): ETGVTQSPTHLIKTRGQQVTLRCSSQSGHNTVSWYQQALGQGPQFIFQYYREEENGRGNFPPRFSGLQFPNYSSELNVNALELDDSALYLCASRPGGEGYTEAFFGQGTRLTVV.

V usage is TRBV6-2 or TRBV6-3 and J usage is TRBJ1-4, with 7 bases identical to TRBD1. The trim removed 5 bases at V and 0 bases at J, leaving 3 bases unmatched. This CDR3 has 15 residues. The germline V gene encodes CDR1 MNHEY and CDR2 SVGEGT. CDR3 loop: CASSKGQTTNEKLFF. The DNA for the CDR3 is TGTGCCAGCAGTAAGGGACAGACAACTAATGAAAAACTGTTTTTT.

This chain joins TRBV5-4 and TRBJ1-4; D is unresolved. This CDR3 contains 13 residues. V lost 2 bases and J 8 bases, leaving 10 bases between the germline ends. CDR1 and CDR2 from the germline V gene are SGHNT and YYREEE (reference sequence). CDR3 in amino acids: CASSFAGGEKLFF. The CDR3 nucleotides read TGTGCCAGCAGCTTTGCCGGAGGGGAAAAACTGTTTTTT.

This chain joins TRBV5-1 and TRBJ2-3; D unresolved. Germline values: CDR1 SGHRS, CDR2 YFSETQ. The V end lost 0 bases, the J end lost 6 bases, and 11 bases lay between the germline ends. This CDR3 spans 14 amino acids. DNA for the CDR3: TGCGCCAGCAGCTTGGGGAGTCGTCAGGATACGCAGTATTTT. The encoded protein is CASSLGSRQDTQYF.

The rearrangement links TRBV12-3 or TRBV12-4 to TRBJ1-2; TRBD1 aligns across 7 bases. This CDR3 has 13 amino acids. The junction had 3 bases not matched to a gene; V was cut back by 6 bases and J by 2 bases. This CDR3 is CASSMTGNYGYTF. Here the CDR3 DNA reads TGTGCCAGCAGCATGACAGGGAACTATGGCTACACCTTC.

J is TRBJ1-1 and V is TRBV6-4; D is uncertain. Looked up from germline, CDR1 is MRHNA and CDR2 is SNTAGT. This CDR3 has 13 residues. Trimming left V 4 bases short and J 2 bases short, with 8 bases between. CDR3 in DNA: TGTGCCAGCAGTGTGAACACCAACACTGAAGCTTTCTTT. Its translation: CASSVNTNTEAFF.

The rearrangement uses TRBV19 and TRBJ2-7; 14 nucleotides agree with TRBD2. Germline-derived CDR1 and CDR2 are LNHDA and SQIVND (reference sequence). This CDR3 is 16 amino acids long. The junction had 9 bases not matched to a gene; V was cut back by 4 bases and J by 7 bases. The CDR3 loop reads CASSTVGLAGDGEQYF. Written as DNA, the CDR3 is TGTGCCAGTAGTACAGTGGGACTAGCGGGAGATGGAGAGCAGTACTTC.

The CDR3 bases are TGTGCCAGCTCACCGGGACTAGCGGGAGAAGAGACCCAGTACTTC. This encodes CASSPGLAGEETQYF. This chain connects TRBV18 to TRBJ2-5, with 14 bases lining up with TRBD2. This CDR3 comprises 15 residues. The germline gives CDR1 KGHSH, CDR2 LQKENI. With 3 bases clipped from V and 3 bases from J, the junction kept 0 bases outside the gene matches.

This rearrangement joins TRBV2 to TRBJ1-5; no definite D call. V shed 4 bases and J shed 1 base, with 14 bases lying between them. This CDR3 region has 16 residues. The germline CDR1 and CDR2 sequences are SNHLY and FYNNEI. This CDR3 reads CASSGGRSESNQPQHF. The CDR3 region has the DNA TGTGCCAGCAGTGGAGGGAGGAGTGAAAGCAATCAGCCCCAGCATTTT.

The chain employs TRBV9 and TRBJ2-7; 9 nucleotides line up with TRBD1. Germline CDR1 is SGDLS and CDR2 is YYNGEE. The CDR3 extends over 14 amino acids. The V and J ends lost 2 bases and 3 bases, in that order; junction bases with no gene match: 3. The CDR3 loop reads CASSVGTGFYEQYF. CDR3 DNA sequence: TGTGCCAGCAGCGTCGGGACAGGGTTCTACGAGCAGTACTTC.

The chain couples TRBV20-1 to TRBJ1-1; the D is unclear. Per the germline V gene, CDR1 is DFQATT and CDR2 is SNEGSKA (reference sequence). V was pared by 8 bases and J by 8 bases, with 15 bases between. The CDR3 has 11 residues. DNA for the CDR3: TGCAGTCCAAAATCGGGAACCGAAGCTTTCTTT. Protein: CSPKSGTEAFF.

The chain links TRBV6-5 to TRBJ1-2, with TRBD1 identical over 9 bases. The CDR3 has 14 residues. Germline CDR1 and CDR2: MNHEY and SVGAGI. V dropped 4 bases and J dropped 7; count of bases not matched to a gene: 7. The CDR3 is CASSSTGGFAGYTF. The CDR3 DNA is TGTGCCAGCAGTTCCACAGGGGGCTTCGCTGGCTACACCTTC.